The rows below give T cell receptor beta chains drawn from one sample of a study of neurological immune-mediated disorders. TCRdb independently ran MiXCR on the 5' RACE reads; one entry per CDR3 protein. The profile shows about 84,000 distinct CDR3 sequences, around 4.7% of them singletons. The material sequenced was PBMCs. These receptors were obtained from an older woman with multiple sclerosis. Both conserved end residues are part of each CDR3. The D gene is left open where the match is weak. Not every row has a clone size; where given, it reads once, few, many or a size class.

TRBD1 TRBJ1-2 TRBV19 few TGTGCCAGTAGTGGTGGACAGGGCTACTATGGCTACACCTTC CASSGGQGYYGYTF
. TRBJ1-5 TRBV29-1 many TGCAGCGTTGAAGGCCGAGCCCAGCCCCAGCATTTT CSVEGRAQPQHF
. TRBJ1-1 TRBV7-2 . TGTGCCAGCAGCACAATGGGGAACACTGAAGCTTTCTTT CASSTMGNTEAFF
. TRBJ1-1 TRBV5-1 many TGCGCCAGCAGCTTGGAGACATACACTGAAGCTTTCTTT CASSLETYTEAFF
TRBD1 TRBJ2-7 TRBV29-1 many TGCAGCGTTGAAGGAGGGGCCGGGACAGGGACCTACGAGCAGTACTTC CSVEGGAGTGTYEQYF
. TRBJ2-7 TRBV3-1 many TGTGCCAGCAGCCAAGTAGAGGACGAGCAGTACTTC CASSQVEDEQYF
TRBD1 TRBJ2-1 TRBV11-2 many TGTGCCAGCAGCCACCGACAGGGTAGGAATGAGCAGTTCTTC CASSHRQGRNEQFF
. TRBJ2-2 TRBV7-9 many TGTGCCAGCAGCTTACTGCAAAGTACCGGGGAGCTGTTTTTT CASSLLQSTGELFF
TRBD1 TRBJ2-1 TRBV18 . TGTGCCAGCTCACCAGCGGACAGGGCCTACAATGAGCAGTTCTTC CASSPADRAYNEQFF
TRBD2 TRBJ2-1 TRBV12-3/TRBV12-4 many TGTGCCAGCAGGACTAGCGGGGCGAGCTCCTACAATGAGCAGTTCTTC CASRTSGASSYNEQFF
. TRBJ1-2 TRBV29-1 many TGCAGCGTTGAACTGGGCCCGGGTGGTGCTGGCTACACCTTC CSVELGPGGAGYTF
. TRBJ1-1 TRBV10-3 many TGTGCCATCAGTGGGCACCTGGGGGGACACGTGAACACTGAAGCTTTCTTT CAISGHLGGHVNTEAFF
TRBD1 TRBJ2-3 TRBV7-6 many TGTGCCAGCAGCTTGGGACAGGTCTTCACAGATACGCAGTATTTT CASSLGQVFTDTQYF
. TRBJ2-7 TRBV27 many TGTGCCAGCAGTCTCCTTTCTGTCTCCGAGCAGTACTTC CASSLLSVSEQYF
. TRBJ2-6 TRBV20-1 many TGCAGTGCTAGAGCAAGAGGCGCTGGGGCCAACGTCCTGACTTTC CSARARGAGANVLTF
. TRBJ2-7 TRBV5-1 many TGCGCCAGCAGCCCCCGGGACCTCTCCTACGAGCAGTACTTC CASSPRDLSYEQYF
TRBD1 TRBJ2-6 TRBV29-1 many TGCAGCGTTGAAGATCGGACAGGTGGTTTTTCTGGGGCCAACGTCCTGACTTTC CSVEDRTGGFSGANVLTF
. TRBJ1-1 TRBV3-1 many TGTGCCAGCAGCGGTTACAGGGCTGCTGAAGCTTTCTTT CASSGYRAAEAFF
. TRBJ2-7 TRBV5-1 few TGCGCCAGCAACAAGGGGACGGTGGACTACGAGCAGTACTTC CASNKGTVDYEQYF
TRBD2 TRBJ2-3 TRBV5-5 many TGTGCCAGCAGCTTGGTGGGGACTAGCGGGGGGGCCGGAAACACAGATACGCAGTATTTT CASSLVGTSGGAGNTDTQYF
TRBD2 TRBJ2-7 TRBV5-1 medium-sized TGCGCCAGCAGCTCTCACCAACTAGCGGGGAAGTTGTACGAGCAGTACTTC CASSSHQLAGKLYEQYF
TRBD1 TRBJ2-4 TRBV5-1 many TGCGCCAGCAGCTCGGGGACAGGGAGGACCAAAAACATTCAGTACTTC CASSSGTGRTKNIQYF
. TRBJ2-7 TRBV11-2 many TGTGCCAGCAGCTTAGATATGGGTTCCTACGAGCAGTACTTC CASSLDMGSYEQYF
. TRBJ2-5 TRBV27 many TGTGCCAGCAGTTTAATGGGGTCTCAGGGGACCCAGTACTTC CASSLMGSQGTQYF
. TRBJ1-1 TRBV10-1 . TGCGCCAGCAGTGCGGGAGTTCTGAACACTGAAGCTTTCTTT CASSAGVLNTEAFF